These 21 T cell receptor beta chains originate from one sample sequenced in a study of T cell repertoires and Cas9 in healthy adults. Produced via immunoSEQ multiplex PCR; TCRdb's table is partial and in-frame only. The sample records about 22,000 clones, more than 80% being singletons. Material: CD4+ effector T cells (CD127+, CD25-, CD137-, CD154-) from PBMCs; culture status not recorded. The receptor source for this set is a human donor in good health.

This chain links TRBV2 with TRBJ2-7, with unresolved D. CDR3 length: 13 amino acids. CDR1 is SNHLY, CDR2 FYNNEI, per germline. Trimming removed 6 bases at V and 6 bases at J, with 15 bases between. This CDR3 reads CASRLQSIAEQYF. CDR3 DNA sequence: TGTGCCAGCAGACTCCAGAGTATAGCCGAGCAGTACTTC.

The genes are TRBV6-5 and TRBJ1-5; D gene uncertain. The V gene's germline CDR1 is MNHEY and CDR2 SVGAGI. The CDR3 is made up of 14 amino acids. Trimming cost V 0 bases and J 0 bases, with 3 bases left between them. The CDR3, as DNA: TGTGCCAGCAGTTACTCTGGTAGCAATCAGCCCCAGCATTTT. This translates into CASSYSGSNQPQHF.

The rearrangement uses TRBV7-2 and TRBJ1-2; D remains ambiguous. Germline loops: CDR1 SGHTA, CDR2 FQGNSA. CDR3 length: 14 amino acids. Between the trimmed V and J ends, which lost 0 bases and 2 bases, there was a span of 7 bases. The CDR3 DNA sequence: TGTGCCAGCAGCTTAGCGCGCAGGAACTATGGCTACACCTTC. Translated: CASSLARRNYGYTF.

The V gene is TRBV7-9, the J gene TRBJ2-5; 10 bases map to TRBD1. Looked up from germline, CDR1 is SEHNR and CDR2 is FQNEAQ (reference sequence). This CDR3 spans 16 amino acids. With 5 bases clipped from V and 5 bases from J, the junction kept 11 bases outside the gene matches. Written as DNA, the CDR3 is TGTGCCAGCAGCGCGGGGGGACAGGGGAATCGGGAGACCCAGTACTTC. Protein sequence: CASSAGGQGNRETQYF.

This clone was counted once. The chain couples TRBV19 to TRBJ2-5, with D uncertain. This CDR3 has 14 amino acids. In germline, CDR1 is LNHDA, CDR2 SQIVND (reference sequence). Trimming pared 4 bases from V and 1 base from J, leaving 10 bases between. The DNA of the CDR3 is TGTGCCAGTAGTAGGGGAACAGCCCAAGAGACCCAGTACTTC. Translated: CASSRGTAQETQYF.

The V and J genes are TRBV5-6 and TRBJ1-2; unclear D gene. The CDR3 loop spans 13 amino acids. V shed 0 bases and J shed 3 bases, with 6 bases lying between them. Germline V gene data show CDR1 as SGHDT and CDR2 as YYEEEE. This chain's CDR3 is CASSLGQDYGYTF. The DNA of the CDR3 is TGTGCCAGCAGCTTGGGACAAGACTATGGCTACACCTTC.

The genes are TRBV5-4 and TRBJ1-2; 7 bases map to TRBD1. With 5 bases clipped from V and 2 bases from J, the junction kept 3 bases outside the gene matches. The CDR3 has 13 residues. CDR1 is SGHNT and CDR2 is YYREEE in the germline V gene (reference sequence). CDR3 loop: CASSDRVNYGYTF. Here the CDR3 DNA reads TGTGCCAGCAGTGACAGGGTGAACTATGGCTACACCTTC.

The chain combines TRBV7-2 with TRBJ2-1; unclear D gene. Germline assignment: CDR1 SGHTA and CDR2 FQGNSA. The CDR3 has 13 amino acids. Trimming took off 1 base at V and 8 bases at J, with 9 bases between the two ends. The CDR3: CASSLGHLDEQFF. The CDR3 DNA is TGTGCCAGCAGCTTAGGACATTTGGATGAGCAGTTCTTC.

V and J are TRBV28 and TRBJ2-1; either TRBD1 or TRBD2 may fit D (5 bases each). Trimming shortened V by 4 bases and J by 9 bases, and 13 bases separated the two germline ends. The CDR3 covers 13 residues. CDR1 MDHEN and CDR2 SYDVKM come from the germline V gene. Here the CDR3 reads CASSSGTRIEQFF. Here the CDR3 DNA reads TGTGCCAGCAGTTCGGGGACCAGGATTGAGCAGTTCTTC. Full variable domain (outside the CDR3, taken from reference TRBV28 and TRBJ2-1): DVKVTQSSRYLVKRTGEKVFLECVQDMDHENMFWYRQDPGLGLRLIYFSYDVKMKEKGDIPEGYSVSREKKERFSLILESASTNQTSMYLCASSSGTRIEQFFGPGTRLTVL.

This chain links TRBV5-6 with TRBJ2-7; TRBD2 matches at 7 bases. Losses at the gene ends were 2 bases for V and 3 bases for J; bases not matched to a gene: 11. Germline V gene lookup returns CDR1 SGHDT and CDR2 YYEEEE. The CDR3 is made up of 16 amino acids. The CDR3 nucleotides read TGTGCCAGCAGCTTTCCCCAGGGAGGGATTCGCTACGAGCAGTACTTC. Translation gives CASSFPQGGIRYEQYF.

The table lists this clone with a few counts. V gene TRBV4-3 combines with J gene TRBJ1-5, with D perhaps TRBD1 (5 bases). This CDR3 is 15 amino acids long. Per germline, CDR1 LGHNA and CDR2 YSLEER. V lost 0 bases, J lost 7 bases, and 13 bases lay in between. The CDR3: CASSQDWGVKQPQHF. The CDR3 coding sequence is TGCGCCAGCAGCCAAGATTGGGGGGTAAAACAGCCCCAGCATTTT.

The rearrangement links TRBV6-5 to TRBJ1-5, with D unresolved. V was shortened by 5 bases and J by 5 bases, with 10 bases between the two germline ends. Germline values: CDR1 MNHEY, CDR2 SVGAGI. The CDR3 consists of 13 residues. CDR3 amino acids: CASSVIMDQPQHF. Here the CDR3 DNA reads TGTGCCAGCAGTGTGATCATGGATCAGCCCCAGCATTTT.

The CDR3 nucleotides are TGCGCCAGCAGCTTGGTAGCGGGGGGGCTCACCGGGGAGCTGTTTTTT. Translated: CASSLVAGGLTGELFF. The rearrangement links TRBV5-1 to TRBJ2-2; the match to TRBD2 covers 11 bases. The CDR3 runs 16 residues. Germline V gene sequence: CDR1 SGHRS, CDR2 YFSETQ. Losses at the gene ends were 0 bases for V and 4 bases for J; bases not matched to a gene: 2.

The genes are TRBV11-2 and TRBJ2-7; the D is unclear. The CDR3 consists of 11 residues. Germline loops: CDR1 SGHAT, CDR2 FQNNGV. The germline V and J ends were trimmed by 7 bases and 4 bases, with 8 bases remaining between them. DNA for the CDR3: TGTGCCAGCACCTGGGGTTACGAGCAGTACTTC. Translation: CASTWGYEQYF.

There are a few counts of this clone. This chain connects TRBV30 to TRBJ2-1, with D possibly TRBD1 on 6 matching bases. Germline V lookup: CDR1 GTSNPN, CDR2 SVGIG (reference sequence). V lost 5 bases to trimming and J lost 3 bases, with 11 bases between them. CDR3 length: 13 amino acids. In DNA, the CDR3 is TGTGCCTGGCTCGGACAGAACTACAATGAGCAGTTCTTC. Amino acids: CAWLGQNYNEQFF.

The J gene is TRBJ2-7, the V gene TRBV28, with no clear D. The CDR3 is made up of 14 amino acids. V was cut by 7 bases and J by 3 bases, with 16 bases left in between. The V gene's germline CDR1 is MDHEN and CDR2 SYDVKM. The CDR3 region has the DNA TGTGCCAGCACCCACCTCGAGAAAGACTACGAGCAGTACTTC. Protein: CASTHLEKDYEQYF.

The chain has TRBV2 and TRBJ2-7, with 9 bases fitting TRBD2. The germline V gene has CDR1 SNHLY and CDR2 FYNNEI. Trimming removed 3 bases from V and 6 bases from J; junction bases left unmatched: 9. The CDR3 has 15 residues. The CDR3 loop reads CASSDVGGGASEQYF. In DNA, the CDR3 is TGTGCCAGCAGTGACGTCGGCGGGGGGGCCTCCGAGCAGTACTTC.

This rearrangement joins TRBV7-9 to TRBJ1-2; possibly TRBD1 for D (5 bases). The V gene lost 5 bases and the J gene lost 0 bases, with 7 bases spanning the gap. The CDR3 runs 13 residues. CDR1 and CDR2 from the germline V gene are SEHNR and FQNEAQ (reference sequence). Written as DNA, the CDR3 is TGTGCCAGCAGCCCGACAGCTAACTATGGCTACACCTTC. Its translation: CASSPTANYGYTF.

This chain links TRBV2 with TRBJ1-1; tentative D call: TRBD1 (5 bases). V was shortened by 7 bases and J by 3 bases, with 18 bases between the two germline ends. Germline CDR1 is SNHLY and CDR2 is FYNNEI. This CDR3 has 15 residues. The CDR3 reads CASTFGGIRDTEAFF. The CDR3 region has the DNA TGTGCCAGCACGTTCGGGGGGATAAGGGACACTGAAGCTTTCTTT.

In this sample, this clone turned up once. Sequence at one end of the junction differs from germline and may be a read error. This chain connects TRBV7-7 to TRBJ2-5, with 8 bases that match TRBD2. Germline V gene lookup returns CDR1 SSHAT and CDR2 FNYEAQ (reference sequence). The CDR3 is made up of 15 amino acids. Written as DNA, the CDR3 is TGTGCTAGCAGCCGACGGGGGACTAGTGGAGAGACCCAGTACTTC. Translating gives CASSRRGTSGETQYF.

This clone was recorded once. V gene TRBV5-1 combines with J gene TRBJ2-1; the D gene is possibly TRBD1 (6 bases). Germline lookup yields CDR1 SGHRS and CDR2 YFSETQ. V gave up 3 bases and J gave up 8 bases, with 18 bases separating them. The CDR3 totals 15 residues. Written as DNA, the CDR3 is TGCGCCAGCAGCTACGGGACACGGAGTGGTGATGAGCAGTTCTTC. Amino acids: CASSYGTRSGDEQFF.